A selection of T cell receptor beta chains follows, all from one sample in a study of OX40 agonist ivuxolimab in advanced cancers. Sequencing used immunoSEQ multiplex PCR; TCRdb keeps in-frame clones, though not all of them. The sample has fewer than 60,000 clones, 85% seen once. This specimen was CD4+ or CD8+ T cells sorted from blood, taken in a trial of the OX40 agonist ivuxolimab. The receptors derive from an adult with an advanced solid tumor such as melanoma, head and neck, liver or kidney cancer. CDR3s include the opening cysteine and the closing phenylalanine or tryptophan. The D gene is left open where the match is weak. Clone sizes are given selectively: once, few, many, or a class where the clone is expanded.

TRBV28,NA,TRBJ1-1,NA,CASRVSASWTTEAFF,TGTGCCAGCAGGGTCTCGGCGTCATGGACCACTGAAGCTTTCTTT
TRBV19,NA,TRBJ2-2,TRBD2,CASSIDWDYGELFF,TGTGCCAGTAGTATAGATTGGGACTACGGGGAGCTGTTTTTT
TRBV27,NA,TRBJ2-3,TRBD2,CASSPMPRLAGTTDTQYF,TGTGCCAGCAGCCCAATGCCCAGACTAGCGGGGACCACAGATACGCAGTATTTT
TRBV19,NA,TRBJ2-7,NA,CASSLSLGPFMEQYF,TGTGCCAGTAGTTTATCGTTAGGGCCCTTTATGGAGCAGTACTTC
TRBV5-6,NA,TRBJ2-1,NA,CASSPGRSYNEQFF,TGTGCCAGCAGCCCTGGTCGGTCCTACAATGAGCAGTTCTTC
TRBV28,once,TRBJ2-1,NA,CATRGVGAAYNEQFF,TGTGCCACCCGGGGCGTGGGGGCGGCCTACAATGAGCAGTTCTTC
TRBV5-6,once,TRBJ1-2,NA,CASSLEGRLYGYTF,TGTGCCAGCAGCTTGGAGGGACGTCTCTATGGCTACACCTTC
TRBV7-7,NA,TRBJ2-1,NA,CASSLSPYNEQFF,TGTGCCAGCAGCTTAAGCCCTTACAATGAGCAGTTCTTC
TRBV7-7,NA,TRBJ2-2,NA,CASSFLGDPSGELFF,TGTGCCAGCAGCTTTTTAGGGGATCCATCCGGGGAGCTGTTTTTT
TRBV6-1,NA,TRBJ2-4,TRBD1,CASSPPRGPKNIQYF,TGTGCCAGCAGTCCCCCTAGGGGGCCCAAAAACATTCAGTACTTC
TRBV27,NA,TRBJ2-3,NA,CATFMADTQYF,TGTGCCACCTTTATGGCAGATACGCAGTATTTT
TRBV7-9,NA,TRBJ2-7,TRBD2,CASSPGGYEQYF,TGTGCCAGCAGCCCGGGGGGTTACGAGCAGTACTTC
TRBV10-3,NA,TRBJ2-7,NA,CAISSIYEQYF,TGTGCCATCAGCTCTATCTACGAGCAGTACTTC
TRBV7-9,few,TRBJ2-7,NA,CASSLVGKDYEQYF,TGTGCCAGCAGCTTAGTAGGCAAGGACTACGAGCAGTACTTC
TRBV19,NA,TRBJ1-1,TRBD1,CASHRGLHEAFF,TGTGCCAGCCACAGGGGGTTACATGAAGCTTTCTTT
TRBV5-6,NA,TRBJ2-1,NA,CASSPGNNEQFF,TGTGCCAGCAGCCCCGGGAACAATGAGCAGTTCTTC
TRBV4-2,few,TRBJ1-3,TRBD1,CASSQGSQGDTIYF,TGTGCCAGCAGCCAAGGGTCCCAGGGGGACACCATATATTTT
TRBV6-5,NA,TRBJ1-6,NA,CASSYVWGANNSPLHF,TGTGCCAGCAGTTACGTTTGGGGGGCCAATAATTCACCCCTCCACTTT
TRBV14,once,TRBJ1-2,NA,CASSQAWVAGEGYTF,TGTGCCAGCAGCCAAGCTTGGGTAGCAGGGGAAGGCTACACCTTC
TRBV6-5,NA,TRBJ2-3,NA,CASSYGAGTDTQYF,TGTGCCAGCAGTTACGGTGCAGGCACAGATACGCAGTATTTT
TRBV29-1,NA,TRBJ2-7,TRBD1,CSVEAGTGGYEQYF,TGCAGCGTTGAGGCCGGGACAGGGGGCTACGAGCAGTACTTC
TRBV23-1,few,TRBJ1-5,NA,CASSQSPPPGTSNQPQHF,TGCGCCAGCAGTCAATCACCGCCCCCAGGGACTAGCAATCAGCCCCAGCATTTT
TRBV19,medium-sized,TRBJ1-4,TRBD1,CASTPQGGNEKLFF,TGTGCCAGTACCCCACAGGGGGGAAATGAAAAACTGTTTTTT
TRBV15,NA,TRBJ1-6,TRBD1,CATSSDRGLNSPLHF,TGTGCCACCAGCAGTGACAGGGGGCTGAATTCACCCCTCCACTTT
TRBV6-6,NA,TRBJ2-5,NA,CASSYSYGKETQYF,TGTGCCAGCAGTTACTCGTACGGGAAAGAGACCCAGTACTTC
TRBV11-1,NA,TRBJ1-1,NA,CASSTDRLTEAFF,TGTGCCAGCAGCACAGACAGGTTAACTGAAGCTTTCTTT
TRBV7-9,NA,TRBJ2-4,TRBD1,CASSIDREHNIQYF,TGTGCCAGCAGCATAGACAGGGAGCACAACATTCAGTACTTC
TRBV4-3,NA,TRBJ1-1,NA,CASSQDPAGGTEAFF,TGCGCCAGCAGCCAAGATCCCGCGGGGGGGACTGAAGCTTTCTTT
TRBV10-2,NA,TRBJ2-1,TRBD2,CAILGGVWNEQFF,TGCGCCATTTTGGGGGGGGTCTGGAATGAGCAGTTCTTC
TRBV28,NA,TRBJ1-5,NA,CASSSRRQIVSNQPQHF,TGTGCCAGCAGTTCCCGCCGACAGATCGTTAGCAATCAGCCCCAGCATTTT
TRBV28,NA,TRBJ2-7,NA,CASTFRVSGEQYF,TGTGCCAGCACTTTCAGGGTTTCGGGGGAGCAGTACTTC
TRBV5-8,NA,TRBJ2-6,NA,CASEAGRYSGANVLTF,TGTGCCAGCGAGGCGGGACGGTACTCTGGGGCCAACGTCCTGACTTTC
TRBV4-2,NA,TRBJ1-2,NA,CASSQGGDLGYTF,TGTGCCAGCAGCCAGGGTGGGGACCTTGGCTACACCTTC
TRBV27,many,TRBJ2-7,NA,CASSFGASYEQYF,TGTGCCAGCAGTTTCGGGGCCTCCTACGAGCAGTACTTC
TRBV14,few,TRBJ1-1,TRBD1,CASSLRTGMNTEAFF,TGTGCCAGCAGCCTTCGGACAGGAATGAACACTGAAGCTTTCTTT
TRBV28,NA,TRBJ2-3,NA,CASTPGNTQYF,TGTGCCAGCACCCCGGGAAATACGCAGTATTTT
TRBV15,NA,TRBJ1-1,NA,CATSRESTDEAFF,TGTGCCACCAGCAGAGAAAGTACAGATGAAGCTTTCTTT
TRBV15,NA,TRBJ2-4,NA,CATSRDRNTENIQYF,TGTGCCACCAGCAGAGATCGCAACACCGAAAACATTCAGTACTTC
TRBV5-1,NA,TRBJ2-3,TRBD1,CASSITTGGPSTDTQYF,TGCGCCAGCAGCATAACCACAGGGGGACCGAGCACAGATACGCAGTATTTT
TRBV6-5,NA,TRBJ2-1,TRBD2,CASSYFGGGYNEQFF,TGTGCCAGCAGTTATTTCGGGGGGGGCTACAATGAGCAGTTCTTC
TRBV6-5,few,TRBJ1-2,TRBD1,CASRAGQGDGYTF,TGTGCCAGCAGGGCCGGACAGGGGGATGGCTACACCTTC
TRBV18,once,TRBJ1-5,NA,CASSPNSGGNQPQHF,TGTGCCAGCTCACCAAACTCAGGAGGCAATCAGCCCCAGCATTTT
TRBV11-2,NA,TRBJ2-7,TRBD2,CASNDGGAEQYF,TGTGCCAGCAACGACGGGGGGGCCGAGCAGTACTTC
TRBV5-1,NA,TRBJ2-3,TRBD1,CASSLGTGQSTDTQYF,TGCGCCAGCAGCTTGGGGACAGGGCAAAGCACAGATACGCAGTATTTT
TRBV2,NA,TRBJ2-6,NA,CASSLLKQGYGANVLTF,TGTGCCAGCAGCCTACTAAAACAGGGATACGGGGCCAACGTCCTGACTTTC
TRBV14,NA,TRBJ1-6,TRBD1,CASSQGQGYSPLHF,TGTGCCAGCAGCCAGGGACAGGGGTATTCACCCCTCCACTTT
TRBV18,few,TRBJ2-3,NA,CASSPIPRGQDTQYF,TGTGCCAGCTCACCAATCCCCCGGGGGCAGGATACGCAGTATTTT
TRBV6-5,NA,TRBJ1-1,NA,CASRAGFNTEAFF,TGTGCCAGCAGGGCTGGGTTTAACACTGAAGCTTTCTTT
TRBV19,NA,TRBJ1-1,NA,CASSILSTGLNTEAFF,TGTGCCAGTAGTATACTTAGTACAGGTTTGAACACTGAAGCTTTCTTT
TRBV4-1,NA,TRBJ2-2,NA,CASSQRGTGELFF,TGCGCCAGCAGCCAAAGGGGCACCGGGGAGCTGTTTTTT
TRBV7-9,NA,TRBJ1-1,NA,CASSFFSPGENTEAFF,TGTGCCAGCAGCTTCTTCTCTCCGGGGGAGAACACTGAAGCTTTCTTT
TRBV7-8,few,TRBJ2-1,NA,CASSLASNYNEQFF,TGTGCCAGCAGCTTAGCGTCAAACTACAATGAGCAGTTCTTC
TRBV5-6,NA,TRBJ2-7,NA,CAASQLGEAYEQYF,TGTGCCGCCTCCCAACTGGGGGAAGCCTACGAGCAGTACTTC
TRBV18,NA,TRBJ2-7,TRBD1,CASSPRDRTYEQYF,TGTGCCAGCTCACCAAGGGACAGAACCTACGAGCAGTACTTC
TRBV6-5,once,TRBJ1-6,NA,CASSYQGRSPLHF,TGTGCCAGCAGTTACCAGGGCAGATCACCCCTCCACTTT